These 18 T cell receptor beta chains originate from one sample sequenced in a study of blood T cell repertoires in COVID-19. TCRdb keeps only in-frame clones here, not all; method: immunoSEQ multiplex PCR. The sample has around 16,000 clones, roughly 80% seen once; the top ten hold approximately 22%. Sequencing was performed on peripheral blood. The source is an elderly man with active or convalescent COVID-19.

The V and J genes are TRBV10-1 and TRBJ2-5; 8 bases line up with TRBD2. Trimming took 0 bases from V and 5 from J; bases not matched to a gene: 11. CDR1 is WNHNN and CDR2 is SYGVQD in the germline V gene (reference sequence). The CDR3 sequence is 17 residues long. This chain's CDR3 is CASSESRSGGDGETQYF. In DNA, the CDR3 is TGCGCCAGCAGTGAGTCCCGAAGCGGGGGTGACGGGGAGACCCAGTACTTC.

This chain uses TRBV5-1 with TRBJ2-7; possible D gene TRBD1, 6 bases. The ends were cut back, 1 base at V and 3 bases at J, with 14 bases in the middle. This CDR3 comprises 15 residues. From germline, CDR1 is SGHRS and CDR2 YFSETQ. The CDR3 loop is CASSLYPQGHYEQYF. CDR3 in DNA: TGCGCCAGCAGCTTGTATCCACAGGGCCACTACGAGCAGTACTTC.

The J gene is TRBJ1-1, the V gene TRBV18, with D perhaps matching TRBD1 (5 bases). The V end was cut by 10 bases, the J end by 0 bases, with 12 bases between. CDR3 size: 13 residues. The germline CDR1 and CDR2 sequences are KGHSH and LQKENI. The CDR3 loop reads CATRQSLNTEAFF. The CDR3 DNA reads TGTGCCACAAGACAGAGCTTGAACACTGAAGCTTTCTTT. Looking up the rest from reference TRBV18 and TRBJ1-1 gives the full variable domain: NAGVMQNPRHLVRRRGQEARLRCSPMKGHSHVYWYRQLPEEGLKFMVYLQKENIIDESGMPKERFSAEFPKEGPSILRIQQVVRGDSAAYFCATRQSLNTEAFFGQGTRLTVV.

The CDR3, as DNA: TGTGCCAGCAGCCCACCGTCGACAGGGGTCATAGGCTACACCTTC. Amino acids: CASSPPSTGVIGYTF. The chain employs TRBV11-2 and TRBJ1-2; 8 bases are a match to TRBD1. This CDR3 region has 15 residues. The J segment lost 8 bases and the V segment lost 5 bases, leaving 13 bases of the junction unmatched. Germline values: CDR1 SGHAT, CDR2 FQNNGV. The full variable domain, in which reference TRBV11-2 and TRBJ1-2 provide the parts outside the CDR3, is EAGVAQSPRYKIIEKRQSVAFWCNPISGHATLYWYQQILGQGPKLLIQFQNNGVVDDSQLPKDRFSAERLKGVDSTLKIQPAKLEDSAVYLCASSPPSTGVIGYTFGSGTRLTVV.

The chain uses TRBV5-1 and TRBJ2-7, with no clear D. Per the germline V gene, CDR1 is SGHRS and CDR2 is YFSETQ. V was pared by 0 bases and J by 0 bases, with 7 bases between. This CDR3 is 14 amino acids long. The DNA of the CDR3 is TGCGCCAGCAGCTTGGAACAGAGCTCCTACGAGCAGTACTTC. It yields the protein CASSLEQSSYEQYF.

CDR3 loop: CASSHEWGRGTEAFF. In nucleotides, the CDR3 is TGCGCCAGCAGCCACGAGTGGGGGCGCGGAACTGAAGCTTTCTTT. This sequence joins TRBV4-3 and TRBJ1-1; maybe TRBD1 (6 bases). This CDR3 is 15 amino acids long. Between the trimmed V and J ends, which lost 3 bases and 5 bases, there was a span of 16 bases. Germline lookup yields CDR1 LGHNA and CDR2 YSLEER.

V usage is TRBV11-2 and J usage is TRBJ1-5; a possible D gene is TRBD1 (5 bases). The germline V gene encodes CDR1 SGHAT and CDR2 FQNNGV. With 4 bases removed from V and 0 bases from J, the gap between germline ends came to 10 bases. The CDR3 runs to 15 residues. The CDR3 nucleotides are TGTGCCAGCAGCTCGGACATAGGTAGCAATCAGCCCCAGCATTTT. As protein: CASSSDIGSNQPQHF.

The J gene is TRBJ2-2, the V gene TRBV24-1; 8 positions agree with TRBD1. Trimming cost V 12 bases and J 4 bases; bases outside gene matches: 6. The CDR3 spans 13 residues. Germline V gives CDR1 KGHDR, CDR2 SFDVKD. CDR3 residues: CASGGASTGELFF. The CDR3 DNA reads TGTGCCTCAGGGGGCGCAAGCACCGGGGAGCTGTTTTTT.

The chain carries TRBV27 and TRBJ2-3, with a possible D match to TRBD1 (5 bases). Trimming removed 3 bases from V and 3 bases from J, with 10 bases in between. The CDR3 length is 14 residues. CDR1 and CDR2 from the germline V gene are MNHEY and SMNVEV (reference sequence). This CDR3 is CASSFAAGTDTQYF. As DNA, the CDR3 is TGTGCCAGCAGTTTCGCGGCAGGGACAGATACGCAGTATTTT.

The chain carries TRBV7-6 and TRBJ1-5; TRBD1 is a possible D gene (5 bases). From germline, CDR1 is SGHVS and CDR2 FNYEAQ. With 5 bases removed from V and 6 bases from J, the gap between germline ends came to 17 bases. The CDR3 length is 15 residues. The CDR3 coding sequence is TGTGCCAGCAGCGCTGTAGGGGCGCGGGGTCAGCCCCAGCATTTT. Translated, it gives CASSAVGARGQPQHF.

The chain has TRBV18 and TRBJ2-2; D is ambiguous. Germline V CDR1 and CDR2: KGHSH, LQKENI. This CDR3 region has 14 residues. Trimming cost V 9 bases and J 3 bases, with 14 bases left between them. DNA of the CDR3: TGTGCCAGTTTTCCGTCCCGGGACACCGGGGAGCTGTTTTTT. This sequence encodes CASFPSRDTGELFF. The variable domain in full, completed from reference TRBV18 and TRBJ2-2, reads NAGVMQNPRHLVRRRGQEARLRCSPMKGHSHVYWYRQLPEEGLKFMVYLQKENIIDESGMPKERFSAEFPKEGPSILRIQQVVRGDSAAYFCASFPSRDTGELFFGEGSRLTVL.

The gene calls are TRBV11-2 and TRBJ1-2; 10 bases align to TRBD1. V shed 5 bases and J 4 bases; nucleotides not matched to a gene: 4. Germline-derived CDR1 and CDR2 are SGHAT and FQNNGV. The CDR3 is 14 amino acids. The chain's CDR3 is CASSAGQGGYGYTF. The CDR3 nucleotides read TGTGCCAGCAGCGCAGGACAGGGGGGCTATGGCTACACCTTC.

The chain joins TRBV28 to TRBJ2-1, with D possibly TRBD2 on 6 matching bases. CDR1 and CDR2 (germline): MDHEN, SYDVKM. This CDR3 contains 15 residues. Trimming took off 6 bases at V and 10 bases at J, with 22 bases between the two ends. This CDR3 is CASSPRLVSEGEQFF. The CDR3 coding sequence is TGTGCCAGCAGCCCTAGACTAGTCTCGGAGGGGGAGCAGTTCTTC.

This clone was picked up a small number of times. For the CDR3, the DNA is TGTGCCAGCAGCCAGGGACAGGGAACACTGTTTTTT. Its protein product is CASSQGQGTLFF. The J gene is TRBJ1-4, the V gene TRBV14; 9 positions agree with TRBD1. CDR1 is SGHDN, CDR2 FVKESK, per germline. This CDR3 is built from 12 residues. With 3 bases clipped from V and 13 bases from J, the junction kept 3 bases outside the gene matches.

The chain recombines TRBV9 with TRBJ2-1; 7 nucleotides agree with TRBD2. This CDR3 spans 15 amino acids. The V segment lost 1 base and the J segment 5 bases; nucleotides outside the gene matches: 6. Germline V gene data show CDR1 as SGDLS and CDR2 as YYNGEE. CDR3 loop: CASSVLAVGNNEQFF. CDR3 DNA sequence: TGTGCCAGCAGCGTACTAGCGGTTGGCAACAATGAGCAGTTCTTC.

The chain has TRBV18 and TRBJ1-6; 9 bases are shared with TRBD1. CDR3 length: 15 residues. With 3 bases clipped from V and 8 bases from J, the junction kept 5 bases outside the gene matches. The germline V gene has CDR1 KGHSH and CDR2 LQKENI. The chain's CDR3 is CASSPSRDRDSPLHF. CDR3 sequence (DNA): TGTGCCAGCTCACCGTCCCGGGACAGGGATTCACCCCTCCACTTT.

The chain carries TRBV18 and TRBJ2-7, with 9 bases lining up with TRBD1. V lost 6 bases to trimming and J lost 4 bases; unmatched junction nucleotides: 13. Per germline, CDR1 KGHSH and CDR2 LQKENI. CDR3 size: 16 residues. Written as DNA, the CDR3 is TGTGCCAGCTCCCCAAACTCCGGGACAGGGTCTTACGAGCAGTACTTC. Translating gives CASSPNSGTGSYEQYF.

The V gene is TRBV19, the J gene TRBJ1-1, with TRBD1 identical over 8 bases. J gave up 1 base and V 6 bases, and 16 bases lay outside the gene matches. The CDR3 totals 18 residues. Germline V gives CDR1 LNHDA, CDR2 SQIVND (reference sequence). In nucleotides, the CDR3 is TGTGCCAGTAGCCTTACACCGGGACAGGCCCTCCCGAACACTGAAGCTTTCTTT. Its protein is CASSLTPGQALPNTEAFF.